One TCR beta chain is described in this entry. The antigen is unknown. The data were obtained in a study of cytomegalovirus exposure and HLA in healthy donors. Per germline, CDR1 MNHEY and CDR2 SVGAGI. V shed 2 bases, J shed 2 bases, and the junction held 2 bases outside the gene matches. The CDR3 has 14 residues. Primers for the PCR totalled 60 Vbeta and 13 Jbeta. Some clones are missing from TCRdb's copy, which holds only in-frame ones; the method was immunoSEQ multiplex PCR. The sample shows tens of thousands of clones, around 73% of them seen only once. Regarding the study as a whole: Later analysis identified 15,000 to 20,000 TCR beta sequences associated with HLA alleles, using a false discovery rate threshold of 0.05. TCR beta chains associated with HLA were, in a later analysis, more clonally expanded than equally common others. Some public TCRs appeared in many individuals, while most sequences were rare. Some V segments, TRBV6-2 and TRBV6-3 among them, were indistinguishable and were therefore excluded.

The sequenced sample consisted of PBMCs. The chain is built from TRBV6-5 and TRBJ2-5; 7 positions match TRBD2. This receptor was obtained from a woman in her thirties in good health and CMV-seronegative. The CDR3 DNA sequence: TGTGCCAGCAGTTACGGCGGGGGACAAGAGACCCAGTACTTC. This codes for CASSYGGGQETQYF.